These T cell receptor beta chains were read from a single sample in a study of CD8+ T cells in alopecia areata. Measured with immunoSEQ multiplex PCR; TCRdb has only the in-frame clones, and not every one. This repertoire shows 200,000 or so clones, nearly 60% found once; its top ten account for 5.5% to 6%. This material consisted of CD4+ T cells sorted from blood, taken at week 24, from a patient treated with tofacitinib. Receptors were obtained from a human donor with alopecia areata. The CDR3 runs from the conserved cysteine through the conserved F or W. D genes are given only for firm matches. Clone size is stated in some rows and not others, as once, few, many or a class when expanded.

>TRBJ2-7|NA|TRBV9|NA|14
TGTGCCAGCAGCGTAGCAGTTGATACCTACGAGCAGTACTTC
CASSVAVDTYEQYF
>TRBJ1-2|NA|TRBV6-5|NA|13
TGTGCCAGCAGTCGGCAGGCGTCGGGGGGCTACACCTTC
CASSRQASGGYTF
>TRBJ2-3|few|TRBV7-2|NA|15
TGTGCCAGCAGCTTATCGATGACGGACACAGATACGCAGTATTTT
CASSLSMTDTDTQYF
>TRBJ2-3|NA|TRBV7-9|TRBD1|14
TGTGCCAGCAGCTCATGGCAGGGGGCAGGTACGCAGTATTTT
CASSSWQGAGTQYF
>TRBJ2-5|few|TRBV2|TRBD1|14
TGTGCCAGCAGTCCACAGGGGCCGCGGGAGACCCAGTACTTC
CASSPQGPRETQYF
>TRBJ1-4|few|TRBV28|NA|13
TGTGCCAGCAGTTCCCGTGAAGGTGAAAAACTGTTTTTT
CASSSREGEKLFF
>TRBJ1-5|NA|TRBV28|NA|16
TGTGCCAGCAGTCCCTCAGGGTACTCAGGCAATCAGCCCCAGCATTTT
CASSPSGYSGNQPQHF
>TRBJ1-1|NA|TRBV15|TRBD1|16
TGTGCCACCAGCAGAGACCGGACAGGGAGAAACACTGAAGCTTTCTTT
CATSRDRTGRNTEAFF
>TRBJ1-1|NA|TRBV20-1|NA|11
TGCAGTGCCCCACAGGGTGTTGAAGCTTTCTTT
CSAPQGVEAFF
>TRBJ2-1|NA|TRBV27|TRBD2|13
TGTGCTTCGCGACTAGCGGGCTACAATGAGCAGTTCTTC
CASRLAGYNEQFF
>TRBJ1-1|NA|TRBV30|NA|14
TGTGCCTGGAGTGTACCAGCTTTGAACACTGAAGCTTTCTTT
CAWSVPALNTEAFF
>TRBJ1-1|NA|TRBV9|NA|14
TGTGCCAGCAGCGCACTCCAGGGGAACACTGAAGCTTTCTTT
CASSALQGNTEAFF
>TRBJ1-1|NA|TRBV29-1|TRBD1|16
TGCAGCGTTGGGGGTGGAGGGGGCCTTGGGAACACTGAAGCTTTCTTT
CSVGGGGGLGNTEAFF
>TRBJ2-5|NA|TRBV12-5|NA|16
TGTGCTAGTGTTCGGACAGGGAGGGACAAGGCGGAGACCCAGTACTTC
CASVRTGRDKAETQYF
>TRBJ1-4|NA|TRBV5-4|NA|14
TGTGCCAGCAGCTTGGAGGGGGCTAATGAAAAACTGTTTTTT
CASSLEGANEKLFF